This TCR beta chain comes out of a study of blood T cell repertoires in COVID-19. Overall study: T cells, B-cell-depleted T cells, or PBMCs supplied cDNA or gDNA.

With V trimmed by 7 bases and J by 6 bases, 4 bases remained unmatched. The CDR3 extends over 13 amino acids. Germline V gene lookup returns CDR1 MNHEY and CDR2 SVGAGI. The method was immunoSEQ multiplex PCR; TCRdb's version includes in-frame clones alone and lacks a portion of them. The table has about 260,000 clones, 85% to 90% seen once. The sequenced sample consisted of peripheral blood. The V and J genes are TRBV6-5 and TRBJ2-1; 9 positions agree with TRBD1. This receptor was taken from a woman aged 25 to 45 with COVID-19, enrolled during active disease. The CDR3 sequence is CASNRGLSNEQFF. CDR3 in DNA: TGTGCCAGCAACAGGGGGCTCTCCAATGAGCAGTTCTTC.